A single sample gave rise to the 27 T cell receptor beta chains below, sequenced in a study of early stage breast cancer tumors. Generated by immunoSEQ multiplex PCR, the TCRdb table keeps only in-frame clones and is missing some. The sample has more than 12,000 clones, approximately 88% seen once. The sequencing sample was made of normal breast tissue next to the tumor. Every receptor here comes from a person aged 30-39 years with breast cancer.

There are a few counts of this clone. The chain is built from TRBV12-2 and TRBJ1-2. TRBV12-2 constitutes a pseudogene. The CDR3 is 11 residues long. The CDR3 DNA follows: TGTGCAAGTCGCTTAGTGCTTGGCTACACCTTC. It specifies CASRLVLGYTF.

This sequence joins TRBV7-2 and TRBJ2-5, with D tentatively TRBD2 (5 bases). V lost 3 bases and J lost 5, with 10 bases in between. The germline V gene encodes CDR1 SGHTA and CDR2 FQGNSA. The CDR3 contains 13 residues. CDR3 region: CASSFRRGETQYF. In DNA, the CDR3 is TGTGCCAGCAGCTTCAGGCGCGGGGAGACCCAGTACTTC.

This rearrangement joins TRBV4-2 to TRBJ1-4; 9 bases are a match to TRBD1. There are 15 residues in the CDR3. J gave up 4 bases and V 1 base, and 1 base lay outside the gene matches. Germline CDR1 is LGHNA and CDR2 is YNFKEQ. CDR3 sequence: CASSQGDRDNEKLFF. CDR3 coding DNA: TGTGCCAGCAGCCAAGGGGACAGGGATAATGAAAAACTGTTTTTT.

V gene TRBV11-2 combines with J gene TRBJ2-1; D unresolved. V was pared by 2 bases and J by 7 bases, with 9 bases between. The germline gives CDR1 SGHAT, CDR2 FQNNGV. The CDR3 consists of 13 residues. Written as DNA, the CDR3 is TGTGCCAGCAGCTTATATTTCATGAATGAGCAGTTCTTC. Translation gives CASSLYFMNEQFF.

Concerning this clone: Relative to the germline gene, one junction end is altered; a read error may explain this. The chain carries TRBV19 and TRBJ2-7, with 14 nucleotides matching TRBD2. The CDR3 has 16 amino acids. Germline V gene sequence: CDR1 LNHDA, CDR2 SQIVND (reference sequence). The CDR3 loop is CTSSIGLAGGNYEQYF. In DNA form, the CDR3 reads TGTACCAGTAGTATAGGACTAGCGGGAGGCAACTACGAGCAGTACTTC.

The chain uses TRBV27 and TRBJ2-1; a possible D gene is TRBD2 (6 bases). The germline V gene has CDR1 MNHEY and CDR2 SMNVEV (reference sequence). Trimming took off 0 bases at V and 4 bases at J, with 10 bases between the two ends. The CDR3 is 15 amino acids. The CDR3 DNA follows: TGTGCCAGCAGTTTATCCGCTAGCGCATACAATGAGCAGTTCTTC. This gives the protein CASSLSASAYNEQFF.

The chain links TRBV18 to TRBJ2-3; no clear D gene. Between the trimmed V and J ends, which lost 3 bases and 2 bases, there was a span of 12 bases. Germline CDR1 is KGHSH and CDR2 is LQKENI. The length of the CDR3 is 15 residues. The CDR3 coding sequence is TGTGCCAGCTCACCCTCCCCACTAAACACAGATACGCAGTATTTT. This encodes CASSPSPLNTDTQYF.

CDR3 sequence reads: CASSVGLAGGITGELFF. CDR3 in DNA: TGTGCCAGCAGCGTGGGACTAGCGGGAGGAATCACCGGGGAGCTGTTTTTT. J is TRBJ2-2 and V is TRBV7-9, with 15 bases lining up with TRBD2. Germline V gene data show CDR1 as SEHNR and CDR2 as FQNEAQ (reference sequence). The CDR3 has 17 residues. The V segment lost 5 bases and the J segment 4 bases; nucleotides outside the gene matches: 5.

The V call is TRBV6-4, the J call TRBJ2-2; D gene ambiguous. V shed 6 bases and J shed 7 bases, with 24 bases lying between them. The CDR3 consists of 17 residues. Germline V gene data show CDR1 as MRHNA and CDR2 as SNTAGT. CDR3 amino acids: CASRSPAPTVAVGELFF. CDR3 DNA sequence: TGTGCCAGCAGGTCGCCGGCCCCAACAGTTGCCGTCGGGGAGCTGTTTTTT.

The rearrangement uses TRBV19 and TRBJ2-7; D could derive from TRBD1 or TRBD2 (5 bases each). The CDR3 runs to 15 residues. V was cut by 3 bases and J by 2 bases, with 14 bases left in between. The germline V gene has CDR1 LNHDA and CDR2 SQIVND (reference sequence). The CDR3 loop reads CASSMIGGPAYEQYF. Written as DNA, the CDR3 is TGTGCCAGTAGTATGATTGGGGGTCCCGCCTACGAGCAGTACTTC.

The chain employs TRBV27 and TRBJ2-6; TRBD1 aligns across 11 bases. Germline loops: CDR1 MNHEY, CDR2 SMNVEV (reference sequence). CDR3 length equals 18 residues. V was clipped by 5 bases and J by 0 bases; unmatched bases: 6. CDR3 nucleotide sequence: TGTGCCAGCAGTAGAGGGACAGGGGGACCCTCTGGGGCCAACGTCCTGACTTTC. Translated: CASSRGTGGPSGANVLTF.

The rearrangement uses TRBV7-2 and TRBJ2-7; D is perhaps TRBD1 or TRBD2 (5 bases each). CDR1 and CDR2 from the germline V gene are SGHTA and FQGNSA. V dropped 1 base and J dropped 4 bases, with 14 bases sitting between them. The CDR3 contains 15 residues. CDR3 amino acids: CASSLGGTPSYEQYF. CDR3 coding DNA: TGTGCCAGCAGCTTAGGAGGGACCCCATCTTACGAGCAGTACTTC.

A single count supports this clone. The CDR3 sequence is CASSMGRRQRNEKLFF. The CDR3 DNA reads as TGTGCCAGCAGCATGGGAAGACGTCAGCGTAATGAAAAACTGTTTTTT. The V call is TRBV28, the J call TRBJ1-4; D remains ambiguous. V gave up 6 bases and J gave up 4 bases, with 18 bases separating them. Germline V gene sequence: CDR1 MDHEN, CDR2 SYDVKM. This CDR3 contains 16 residues. The full variable domain, in which reference TRBV28 and TRBJ1-4 provide the parts outside the CDR3, is DVKVTQSSRYLVKRTGEKVFLECVQDMDHENMFWYRQDPGLGLRLIYFSYDVKMKEKGDIPEGYSVSREKKERFSLILESASTNQTSMYLCASSMGRRQRNEKLFFGSGTQLSVL.

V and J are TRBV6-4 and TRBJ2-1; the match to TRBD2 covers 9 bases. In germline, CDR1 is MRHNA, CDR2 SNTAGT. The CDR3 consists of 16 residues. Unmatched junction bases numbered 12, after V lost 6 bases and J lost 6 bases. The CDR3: CASRDIAGEGSNEQFF. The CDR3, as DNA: TGTGCCAGCAGGGATATAGCGGGAGAAGGGTCCAATGAGCAGTTCTTC.

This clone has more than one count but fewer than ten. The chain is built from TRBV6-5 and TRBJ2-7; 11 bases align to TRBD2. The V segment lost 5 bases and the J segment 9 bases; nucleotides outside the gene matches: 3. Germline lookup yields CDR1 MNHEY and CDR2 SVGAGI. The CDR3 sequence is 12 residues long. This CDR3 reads CASSQGLAVQYF. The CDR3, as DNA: TGTGCCAGCAGTCAGGGACTAGCGGTGCAGTACTTC.

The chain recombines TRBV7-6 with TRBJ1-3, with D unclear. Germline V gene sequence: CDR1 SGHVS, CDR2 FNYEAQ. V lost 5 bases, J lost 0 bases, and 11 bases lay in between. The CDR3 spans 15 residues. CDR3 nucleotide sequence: TGTGCCAGCAGCCGGCAGGCTGGCTCTGGAAACACCATATATTTT. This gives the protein CASSRQAGSGNTIYF. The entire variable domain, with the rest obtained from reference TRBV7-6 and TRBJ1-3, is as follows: GAGVSQSPRYKVTKRGQDVALRCDPISGHVSLYWYRQALGQGPEFLTYFNYEAQQDKSGLPNDRFSAERPEGSISTLTIQRTEQRDSAMYRCASSRQAGSGNTIYFGEGSWLTVV.

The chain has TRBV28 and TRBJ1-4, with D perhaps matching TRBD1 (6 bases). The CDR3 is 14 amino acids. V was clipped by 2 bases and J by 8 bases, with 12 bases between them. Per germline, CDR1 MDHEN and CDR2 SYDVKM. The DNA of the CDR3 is TGTGCCAGCAGTTTAGGGGGGGCGCGGGAAAAACTGTTTTTT. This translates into CASSLGGAREKLFF.

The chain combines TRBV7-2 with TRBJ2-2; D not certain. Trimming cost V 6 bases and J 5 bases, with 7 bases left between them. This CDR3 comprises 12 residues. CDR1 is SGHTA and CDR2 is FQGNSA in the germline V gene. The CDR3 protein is CASRQLTGELFF. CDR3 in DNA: TGTGCCAGCAGACAATTAACCGGGGAGCTGTTTTTT.

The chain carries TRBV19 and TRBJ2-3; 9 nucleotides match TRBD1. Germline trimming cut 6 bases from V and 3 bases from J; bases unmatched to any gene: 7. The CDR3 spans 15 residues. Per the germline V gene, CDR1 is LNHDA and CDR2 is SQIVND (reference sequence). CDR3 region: CASRPDRGRTDTQYF. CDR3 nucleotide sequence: TGTGCCAGTAGACCGGACAGGGGTAGGACAGATACGCAGTATTTT.

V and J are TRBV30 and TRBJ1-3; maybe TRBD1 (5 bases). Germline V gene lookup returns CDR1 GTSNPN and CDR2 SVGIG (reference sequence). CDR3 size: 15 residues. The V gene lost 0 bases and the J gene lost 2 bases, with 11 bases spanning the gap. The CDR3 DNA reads TGTGCCTGGAGTGTACAAGGGGCTGCTGGAAACACCATATATTTT. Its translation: CAWSVQGAAGNTIYF.

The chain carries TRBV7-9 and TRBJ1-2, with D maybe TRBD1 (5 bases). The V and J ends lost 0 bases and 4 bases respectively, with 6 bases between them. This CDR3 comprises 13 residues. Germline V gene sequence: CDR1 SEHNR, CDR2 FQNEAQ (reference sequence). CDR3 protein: CASSLAGVYGYTF. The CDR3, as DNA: TGTGCCAGCAGCTTAGCAGGGGTCTATGGCTACACCTTC.

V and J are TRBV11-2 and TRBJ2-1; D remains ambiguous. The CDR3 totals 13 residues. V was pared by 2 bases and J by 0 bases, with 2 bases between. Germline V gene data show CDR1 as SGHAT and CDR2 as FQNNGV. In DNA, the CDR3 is TGTGCCAGCAGCTTAAGCTCCTACAATGAGCAGTTCTTC. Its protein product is CASSLSSYNEQFF.

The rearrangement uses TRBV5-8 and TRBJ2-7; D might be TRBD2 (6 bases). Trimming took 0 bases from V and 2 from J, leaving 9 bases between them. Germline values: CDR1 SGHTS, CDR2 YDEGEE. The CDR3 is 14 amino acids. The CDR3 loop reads CASSLGTGAYEQYF. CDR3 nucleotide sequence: TGTGCCAGCAGCTTGGGGACGGGAGCCTACGAGCAGTACTTC.

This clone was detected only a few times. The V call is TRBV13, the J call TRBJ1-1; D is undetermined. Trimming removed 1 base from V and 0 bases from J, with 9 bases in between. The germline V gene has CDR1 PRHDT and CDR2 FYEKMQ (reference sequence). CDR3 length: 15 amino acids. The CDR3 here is CASSLEPGLNTEAFF. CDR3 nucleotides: TGTGCCAGCAGCTTAGAACCTGGCTTGAACACTGAAGCTTTCTTT.

The CDR3 region is CASSETYGGLGVEQYF. CDR3 nucleotides: TGTGCCAGCAGTGAAACCTACGGCGGGCTTGGGGTCGAGCAGTACTTC. The chain joins TRBV2 to TRBJ2-7, with D tentatively TRBD2 (5 bases). The V end lost 2 bases, the J end lost 6 bases, and 20 bases lay between the germline ends. Germline CDR1 and CDR2: SNHLY and FYNNEI. The CDR3 contains 16 residues. Variable domain in full (rest from reference TRBV2 and TRBJ2-7): EPEVTQTPSHQVTQMGQEVILRCVPISNHLYFYWYRQILGQKVEFLVSFYNNEISEKSEIFDDQFSVERPDGSNFTLKIRSTKLEDSAMYFCASSETYGGLGVEQYFGPGTRLTVT.

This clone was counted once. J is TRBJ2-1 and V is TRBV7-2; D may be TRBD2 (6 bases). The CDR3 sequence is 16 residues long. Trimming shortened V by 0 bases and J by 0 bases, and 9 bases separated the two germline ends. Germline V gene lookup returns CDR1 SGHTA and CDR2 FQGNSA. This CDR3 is CASSLALGGSYNEQFF. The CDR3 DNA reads TGTGCCAGCAGCTTAGCGTTGGGAGGCTCCTACAATGAGCAGTTCTTC.

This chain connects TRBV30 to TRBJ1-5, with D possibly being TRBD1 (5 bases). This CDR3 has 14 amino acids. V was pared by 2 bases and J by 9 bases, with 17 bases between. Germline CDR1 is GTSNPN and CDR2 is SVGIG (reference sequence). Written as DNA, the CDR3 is TGTGCCTGGAGTCCAAAAGGGGCCTACCGGCCCCAGCATTTT. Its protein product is CAWSPKGAYRPQHF.